This TCR beta chain was recovered during a study of T cell changes during pregnancy in multiple sclerosis (dated by TCRdb to about 2019). With respect to the entire study: Changes in the T cell repertoire over the course of pregnancy were examined in this study in women with multiple sclerosis.

Libraries were prepared through the immunoSEQ multiplex PCR assay. In its TCRdb copy, this immuneACCESS table keeps in-frame sequences only and misses some clones. Where compared with another copy, unresolved V genes explain less than half of these, and the others have no known cause. The sample yields about 39,000 clones; approximately 94% were counted once. Of the sample, more than 0.35% is held by the ten largest clones. From the cysteine through the phenylalanine, the CDR3 covers 16 amino acids. CDR3 DNA only is kept here, 48 bases in frame from base 1. At the junction V is shortened by 5 bases and J by 1 base; bases outside the gene matches: 9. CDR1 and CDR2 (SEHNR, FQNEAQ) derive from the germline V gene (reference sequence). As regards this clone: The antigen it binds to is not known. Base qualities are missing; no much larger clone stands one base away.

The TCR originated in a female donor with multiple sclerosis, enrolled in a pregnancy study. Here the sequenced sample was CD4+ T cells from peripheral blood mononuclear cells, taken after pregnancy. The chain joins TRBV7-9 to TRBJ2-3; TRBD2 matches 7 bases in the middle. The DNA is TGTGCCAGCAGCCGCAGTCGGGGGGTGGGCACAGATACGCAGTATTTT. Translated, it reads CASSRSRGVGTDTQYF.